These T cell receptor beta chains were read from a single sample in a study of PD-L1 blockade in urothelial cancer. Here immunoSEQ multiplex PCR was the method, and the copy in TCRdb shows in-frame clones only, minus some. The table lists about 29,000 clones, more than 85% of them singletons. Material: PBMCs, obtained around atezolizumab (anti-PD-L1) treatment. The receptors originated from a man in his fifties or sixties with urothelial cancer. CDR3s include the opening cysteine and the closing phenylalanine or tryptophan. D genes are given only for firm matches. Not every row has a clone size; where given, it reads once, few, many or a size class.

v_gene	abundance	d_gene	j_gene	CDR3aa	CDR3nt
TRBV2	NA	NA	TRBJ2-1	CASTPEARSGEQFF	TGTGCCAGCACCCCGGAGGCCCGGTCGGGGGAGCAGTTCTTC
TRBV20-1	NA	TRBD1	TRBJ2-1	CSARTGVEQFF	TGCAGTGCTAGAACAGGGGTTGAGCAGTTCTTC
TRBV4-1	NA	TRBD2	TRBJ2-7	CASSQWTSGEYEQYF	TGCGCCAGCAGCCAATGGACTAGCGGGGAGTACGAGCAGTACTTC
TRBV19	NA	NA	TRBJ2-1	CASNRHTLYNEQFF	TGTGCCAGTAATAGACATACCCTTTACAATGAGCAGTTCTTC
TRBV6-1	once	TRBD2	TRBJ2-4	CASSEVGGYIQYF	TGTGCCAGCAGTGAAGTGGGGGGGTACATTCAGTACTTC
TRBV5-1	NA	TRBD1	TRBJ2-2	CASSPSRGFTGELFF	TGCGCCAGCAGCCCCTCCAGGGGGTTCACCGGGGAGCTGTTTTTT
TRBV5-4	NA	TRBD1	TRBJ1-1	CASSLGQAHTEAFF	TGTGCCAGCAGCTTAGGACAGGCGCACACTGAAGCTTTCTTT
TRBV6-5	NA	TRBD1	TRBJ1-1	CASSFRGNKDTEAFF	TGTGCCAGCAGCTTCAGGGGGAATAAGGACACTGAAGCTTTCTTT
TRBV7-2	NA	NA	TRBJ2-4	CASSLEPGKAKNIQYF	TGTGCCAGCAGCTTAGAGCCAGGGAAGGCCAAAAACATTCAGTACTTC
TRBV7-2	NA	NA	TRBJ1-1	CASSLDVQGAFF	TGTGCCAGCAGCTTAGATGTCCAGGGCGCTTTCTTT